The T cell receptor beta chain described here comes from a study of T-cell reconstitution after alpha-beta-depleted transplantation in children. Whole-study findings and limits: Roughly two months post-transplant, alpha-beta T cells reportedly originated from several hundred graft clones that had expanded.

This clonotype has a handful of counts. Its antigen remains unknown. TCRbeta library construction was performed incorporating unique molecular identifiers. TCRdb reprocessed the PCR reads with MiXCR, giving one entry per CDR3 protein. The data contain approximately 500,000 distinct CDR3 sequences, approximately 30% of them singletons. This TCR was sampled from a boy under three years old with Wiskott-Aldrich syndrome, due to receive a stem cell transplant. The starting material was PBMCs, obtained before TCRalphabeta/CD19-depleted stem cell transplant.

As DNA, the CDR3 is TGTGCCAACTCAGATTTAGCTAATGAGCAGTTCTTC. Translation: CANSDLANEQFF. The chain links TRBV10-3 to TRBJ2-1; D remains ambiguous. Germline assignment: CDR1 ENHRY and CDR2 SYGVKD. Trimming pared 10 bases from V and 7 bases from J, leaving 14 bases between. The CDR3 consists of 12 residues.